These 32 T cell receptor beta chains share one sample of origin, sequenced in a study of shared T cell receptors in the human thymus. Assay: immunoSEQ multiplex PCR; the TCRdb copy retains only in-frame clones and omits some. The sample includes hundreds of thousands of clones, roughly 94% seen only once; the top ten take approximately 0.018%. Sequencing input: thymocytes. The origin of the receptors is a human donor.

This chain joins TRBV18 and TRBJ2-1; D is uncertain. The CDR3 loop spans 17 amino acids. Germline V gene data show CDR1 as KGHSH and CDR2 as LQKENI. Deletions cut 6 bases from V and 1 base from J, with 19 bases between. The CDR3 DNA follows: TGTGCCAGCTCGCCGTTATTGACTCACTCTTCCTACAATGAGCAGTTCTTC. Amino acids: CASSPLLTHSSYNEQFF.

J is TRBJ2-1 and V is TRBV18; D is unclear. This CDR3 has 12 residues. Germline CDR1 is KGHSH and CDR2 is LQKENI. V was pared by 7 bases and J by 7 bases, with 11 bases between. Here the CDR3 reads CASLDLRNEQFF. The CDR3 DNA is TGTGCCAGCTTAGACCTGCGGAATGAGCAGTTCTTC.

The chain recombines TRBV6-1 with TRBJ2-7; 8 nucleotides align to TRBD2. J gave up 6 bases and V 3 bases, and 10 bases lay outside the gene matches. This CDR3 spans 15 amino acids. CDR1 is MNHNS and CDR2 is SASEGT in the germline V gene. The CDR3 loop reads CASSDPAGVMLEQYF. DNA for the CDR3: TGTGCCAGCAGTGACCCAGCGGGAGTAATGCTCGAGCAGTACTTC.

This chain joins TRBV7-6 and TRBJ1-4; no firm D call. CDR3 length equals 15 residues. Deletions cut 1 base from V and 8 bases from J, with 14 bases between. CDR1 and CDR2 (germline): SGHVS, FNYEAQ. CDR3 bases: TGTGCCAGCAGCTTAGGTGTCCAGGCCAGGGAAAAACTGTTTTTT. Amino acids: CASSLGVQAREKLFF.

The chain joins TRBV19 to TRBJ1-4; TRBD1 agrees at 10 bases. V shed 5 bases, J shed 12 bases, and the junction held 9 bases outside the gene matches. The CDR3 consists of 14 residues. The germline CDR1 and CDR2 sequences are LNHDA and SQIVND (reference sequence). The CDR3 reads CASSSSTGGKELFF. The DNA for the CDR3 is TGTGCCAGTAGTTCCTCGACAGGGGGCAAGGAACTGTTTTTT.

The J gene is TRBJ1-5, the V gene TRBV27, with a possible D match to TRBD1 (6 bases). The CDR3 covers 14 residues. Germline V CDR1 and CDR2: MNHEY, SMNVEV (reference sequence). Trimming pared 4 bases from V and 7 bases from J, leaving 14 bases between. The CDR3 here is CASSYSQGRQPQHF. CDR3 DNA sequence: TGTGCCAGCAGTTACTCTCAGGGGCGCCAGCCCCAGCATTTT.

This chain uses TRBV27 with TRBJ2-7; D possibly corresponds to TRBD1 (5 bases). Germline assignment: CDR1 MNHEY and CDR2 SMNVEV (reference sequence). Trimming cost V 6 bases and J 2 bases, with 17 bases left between them. The CDR3 is 15 amino acids. The CDR3 loop reads CASSALAGFPYEQYF. The CDR3 nucleotides are TGTGCCAGCAGCGCGTTGGCAGGGTTCCCCTACGAGCAGTACTTC.

The J gene is TRBJ2-1, the V gene TRBV28; no firm D call. Trimming took 6 bases from V and 5 from J, leaving 14 bases between them. CDR1 MDHEN and CDR2 SYDVKM come from the germline V gene. This CDR3 has 14 amino acids. CDR3 in DNA: TGTGCCAGCAGAGGGCTCCCTGTTGACAATGAGCAGTTCTTC. Translated: CASRGLPVDNEQFF.

This clone was seen only once. The V gene is TRBV30, the J gene TRBJ1-2; D remains ambiguous. V lost 2 bases to trimming and J lost 10 bases, with 23 bases between them. Germline V gives CDR1 GTSNPN, CDR2 SVGIG (reference sequence). The CDR3 covers 15 residues. The CDR3 loop is CAWSPPDGCLLDYTF. The CDR3 DNA reads as TGTGCCTGGAGTCCACCGGACGGATGTCTTCTTGACTACACCTTC.

The CDR3 here is CASSLGGTGMFRYEQYF. CDR3 nucleotides: TGTGCCAGCAGCTTAGGTGGGACAGGGATGTTTCGCTACGAGCAGTACTTC. V is TRBV7-2 and J is TRBJ2-7; 9 nucleotides line up with TRBD1. The V and J ends lost 1 base and 3 bases, in that order; junction bases with no gene match: 10. This CDR3 is built from 17 residues. Germline V gene sequence: CDR1 SGHTA, CDR2 FQGNSA.

This clone is a singleton in its sample. The V and J genes are TRBV19 and TRBJ1-1; D remains ambiguous. This CDR3 spans 12 amino acids. V lost 7 bases and J lost 1, with 7 bases in between. Germline CDR1 and CDR2: LNHDA and SQIVND (reference sequence). CDR3 nucleotide sequence: TGTGCCAGTACGGCAGCGAACACTGAAGCTTTCTTT. Residues: CASTAANTEAFF.

The rearrangement joins TRBV7-2 to TRBJ2-1, with 9 positions matching TRBD2. This CDR3 has 19 amino acids. Germline-derived CDR1 and CDR2 are SGHTA and FQGNSA. Trimming at V came to 1 base and at J to 3 bases, leaving 13 bases not matched to a gene. The CDR3 sequence: CASSLGARVAGVNYNEQFF. For the CDR3, the DNA is TGTGCCAGCAGCTTAGGGGCTCGGGTAGCGGGGGTTAACTACAATGAGCAGTTCTTC.

The V call is TRBV28, the J call TRBJ1-1; TRBD1 is a possible D gene (6 bases). V was clipped by 7 bases and J by 1 base, with 22 bases between them. Germline-derived CDR1 and CDR2 are MDHEN and SYDVKM. The CDR3 contains 17 residues. The CDR3 protein is CASNLSPLQGWNTEAFF. CDR3 sequence (DNA): TGTGCCAGCAACTTAAGCCCCCTACAGGGATGGAACACTGAAGCTTTCTTT.

The rearrangement uses TRBV6-1 and TRBJ2-3; 7 nucleotides line up with TRBD1. Germline V CDR1 and CDR2: MNHNS, SASEGT. V shed 3 bases and J 6 bases; nucleotides not matched to a gene: 9. The CDR3 has 15 amino acids. The CDR3 spells CASSEVGQWTDTQYF. The CDR3 DNA reads as TGTGCCAGCAGTGAGGTGGGACAGTGGACGGATACGCAGTATTTT.

The CDR3 sequence is CASSLDGSGRGTGELFF. In DNA, the CDR3 is TGTGCCAGCAGTTTAGATGGTAGCGGGAGGGGCACCGGGGAGCTGTTTTTT. The chain is built from TRBV28 and TRBJ2-2, with TRBD2 matching 11 bases. Germline CDR1 MDHEN, CDR2 SYDVKM. CDR3 size: 17 residues. The V and J ends lost 2 bases and 4 bases, in that order; junction bases with no gene match: 6.

The V gene is TRBV19, the J gene TRBJ2-1, with 10 positions matching TRBD2. CDR1 is LNHDA, CDR2 SQIVND, per germline (reference sequence). The CDR3 is 20 residues long. V shed 4 bases, J shed 5 bases, and the junction held 20 bases outside the gene matches. The CDR3 DNA sequence: TGTGCCAGTAGTAGTGAAACCGGGACTAGCGCCATGGGGCTTAACAATGAGCAGTTCTTC. Translated: CASSSETGTSAMGLNNEQFF.

This sequence joins TRBV11-3 and TRBJ2-2; D may correspond to TRBD1 or TRBD2 (7 bases each). The CDR3 runs to 18 residues. Germline V CDR1 and CDR2: SGHNT, YENEEA. With 1 base removed from V and 0 bases from J, the gap between germline ends came to 15 bases. The CDR3, as DNA: TGTGCCAGCAGCTTAGTCAGGGGGGACTATTCGAACACCGGGGAGCTGTTTTTT. Translated, it gives CASSLVRGDYSNTGELFF.

This chain connects TRBV6-1 to TRBJ2-7, with D uncertain. The germline gives CDR1 MNHNS, CDR2 SASEGT. The length of the CDR3 is 13 residues. V lost 1 base, J lost 3 bases, and 7 bases lay in between. CDR3 residues: CASSEGQNYEQYF. The CDR3 DNA follows: TGTGCCAGCAGTGAAGGGCAGAACTACGAGCAGTACTTC.

This clone occurred a few times. The genes are TRBV21-1 and TRBJ2-7. TRBV21-1 constitutes a pseudogene. The CDR3 runs 15 residues. CDR3 loop: CASSKKSREFHEQYF. Here the CDR3 DNA reads TGTGCCAGCAGCAAAAAATCCAGGGAGTTCCACGAGCAGTACTTC.

This clone was recorded once. This rearrangement joins TRBV14 to TRBJ1-1, with D possibly matching TRBD1 (5 bases). This CDR3 contains 16 residues. CDR1 and CDR2 from the germline V gene are SGHDN and FVKESK. V lost 3 bases, J lost 5 bases, and 19 bases lay in between. CDR3 nucleotides: TGTGCCAGCAGCCATTGTTCCGGGAGGGGCGAGACTGAAGCTTTCTTT. It codes for CASSHCSGRGETEAFF.

V and J are TRBV10-3 and TRBJ1-1; TRBD1 is a possible D gene (6 bases). This CDR3 contains 17 residues. V dropped 0 bases and J dropped 5 bases, with 19 bases sitting between them. The germline V gene has CDR1 ENHRY and CDR2 SYGVKD. The chain's CDR3 is CAISESGGRGRNTEAFF. CDR3 DNA sequence: TGTGCCATCAGTGAGTCGGGGGGTCGGGGGCGAAATACTGAAGCTTTCTTT.

The V and J genes are TRBV7-6 and TRBJ2-3; a possible D gene is TRBD1 (7 bases). This CDR3 region has 16 residues. Trimming stripped 1 base from V and 2 bases from J, with 13 bases between. Germline CDR1 is SGHVS and CDR2 is FNYEAQ. The CDR3 nucleotides are TGTGCCAGCAGCTTAGGGGGAGGACAGGTCACAGATACGCAGTATTTT. Its protein product is CASSLGGGQVTDTQYF.

V usage is TRBV5-1 and J usage is TRBJ2-1; 10 positions agree with TRBD2. CDR1 is SGHRS and CDR2 is YFSETQ in the germline V gene. This CDR3 comprises 15 residues. Trimming took 3 bases from V and 2 from J; bases not matched to a gene: 2. CDR3 sequence reads: CASSSLAGAYNEQFF. DNA of the CDR3: TGCGCCAGCAGCTCGCTAGCGGGAGCCTACAATGAGCAGTTCTTC.

This rearrangement joins TRBV6-1 to TRBJ2-1; 9 positions agree with TRBD1. Germline V gene sequence: CDR1 MNHNS, CDR2 SASEGT. The CDR3 is made up of 14 amino acids. With 6 bases clipped from V and 9 bases from J, the junction kept 9 bases outside the gene matches. The CDR3 DNA reads as TGTGCCAGCAGGCCGGGACAGGGCTTACCTGAGCAGTTCTTC. Amino acids: CASRPGQGLPEQFF.

This clone came up once. V gene TRBV20-1 combines with J gene TRBJ2-3; D call uncertain. Germline loops: CDR1 DFQATT, CDR2 SNEGSKA (reference sequence). This CDR3 region has 11 residues. The germline V and J ends were trimmed by 3 bases and 10 bases, with 11 bases remaining between them. CDR3 amino acids: CSASTRKAQYF. CDR3 DNA: TGCAGTGCTAGTACCCGGAAGGCGCAGTATTTT.

This rearrangement joins TRBV9 to TRBJ2-1; D not resolved. The CDR3 has 16 residues. Per the germline V gene, CDR1 is SGDLS and CDR2 is YYNGEE. V was cut by 1 base and J by 7 bases, with 18 bases left in between. CDR3 nucleotide sequence: TGTGCCAGCAGCGTATCCCCGTGGCCCTTTTGGAATGAGCAGTTCTTC. It specifies CASSVSPWPFWNEQFF. Filled out from reference TRBV9 and TRBJ2-1, the complete variable domain reads DSGVTQTPKHLITATGQRVTLRCSPRSGDLSVYWYQQSLDQGLQFLIQYYNGEERAKGNILERFSAQQFPDLHSELNLSSLELGDSALYFCASSVSPWPFWNEQFFGPGTRLTVL.

The gene calls are TRBV5-6 and TRBJ2-7; 8 bases match TRBD1. Germline trimming cut 3 bases from V and 4 bases from J; bases unmatched to any gene: 6. Looked up from germline, CDR1 is SGHDT and CDR2 is YYEEEE. This CDR3 contains 14 residues. CDR3 coding DNA: TGTGCCAGCAGCTCCCGACAGGGGTTTTACGAGCAGTACTTC. As protein: CASSSRQGFYEQYF.

J is TRBJ2-5 and V is TRBV2, with TRBD1 identical over 7 bases. CDR3 length: 14 amino acids. Germline CDR1 SNHLY, CDR2 FYNNEI. V trimming: 6 bases; J trimming: 5 bases; junction bases outside the gene matches: 9. The CDR3 region has the DNA TGTGCCAGCAGGGGGGACAGCCTCCGGGAGACCCAGTACTTC. It is translated as CASRGDSLRETQYF.

This clone appeared once. The chain recombines TRBV28 with TRBJ2-7, with 7 bases lining up with TRBD1. V dropped 6 bases and J dropped 2; count of bases not matched to a gene: 7. The CDR3 is 14 amino acids. Germline V gives CDR1 MDHEN, CDR2 SYDVKM. CDR3 DNA: TGTGCCAGCAGCCCTAGGACAGGTCCCTACGAGCAGTACTTC. It specifies CASSPRTGPYEQYF.

The rearrangement links TRBV29-1 to TRBJ2-3, with D perhaps TRBD1 (5 bases). The length of the CDR3 is 15 residues. V lost 1 base and J lost 2, with 13 bases in between. Germline V gene data show CDR1 as SQVTM and CDR2 as ANQGSEA. The CDR3 here is CSVEGLAGSTDTQYF. CDR3 bases: TGCAGCGTTGAAGGGCTGGCAGGGTCCACAGATACGCAGTATTTT.

This chain's CDR3 is CASSPGLAAETQYF. The DNA for the CDR3 is TGCGCCAGCAGCCCAGGACTAGCGGCAGAGACCCAGTACTTC. J is TRBJ2-5 and V is TRBV4-3; the match to TRBD2 covers 10 bases. The junction had 3 bases not matched to a gene; V was cut back by 4 bases and J by 4 bases. The CDR3 is 14 residues long. Germline loops: CDR1 LGHNA, CDR2 YSLEER.

A note on this clone: The identical CDR3 is also encoded by other nucleotide sequences in the sample. The chain couples TRBV25-1 to TRBJ1-2; 8 bases map to TRBD1. The germline V gene encodes CDR1 MGHDK and CDR2 SYGVNS. Trimming at V came to 3 bases and at J to 8 bases, leaving 5 bases not matched to a gene. The CDR3 is 13 amino acids. CDR3: CASSEQGAGGYTF. CDR3 DNA sequence: TGTGCCAGCAGTGAGCAGGGGGCAGGGGGCTACACCTTC.